This TCR beta chain was sequenced during a study of CDR3 diversity in severe acne. TCRdb itself ran the PCR reads through MiXCR, one entry per CDR3 protein. This sample has over 85,000 distinct CDR3 sequences, with under 60% found just once. This clonotype was counted many times. The CDR3 is made up of 12 amino acids. Germline V gene data show CDR1 as DFQATT and CDR2 as SNEGSKA (reference sequence). The source material was blood. The chain links TRBV20-1 to TRBJ1-2, with 7 bases lining up with TRBD1. The sequence was collected from a male donor with acne. The CDR3 region has the DNA TGCAGGCTCGGGACAGATAATTATGGCTACACCTTC. It encodes CRLGTDNYGYTF.